These T cell receptor beta chains were read from a single sample in a study of response to subunit inactivated influenza vaccine. TCRdb independently ran MiXCR on the RT-PCR reads; one entry per CDR3 protein. This sample carries 500,000 or so distinct CDR3 sequences, approximately 11% of them seen once, and the ten largest clones take roughly 12%. The sample was PBMCs from blood, taken 40 to 50 days after vaccination. These receptors all come from a man in his forties or fifties who received an inactivated influenza vaccine. CDR3s include the opening cysteine and the closing phenylalanine or tryptophan. A D gene is named only where the DNA matches it firmly. For some rows the clone size is stated as once, few or many, or as a class when expanded; others skip it.

abundance	d_gene	v_gene	j_gene	CDR3nt	CDR3aa
many	NA	TRBV7-3	TRBJ1-1	TGTGCCAGCAGACAGACCGCCTTAAATACTGAAGCTTTCTTT	CASRQTALNTEAFF
NA	TRBD1	TRBV15	TRBJ2-1	TGTGCCACCAGCAGAGGAGGGACAGGCGGGGCGCAGTTCTTC	CATSRGGTGGAQFF
once	TRBD2	TRBV3-1	TRBJ2-1	TGTGCCAGCAGCCCCTCCGCCACCTTACTAGCGGGAGGAGTACGGCAGCAGTTCTTC	CASSPSATLLAGGVRQQFF
NA	TRBD2	TRBV28	TRBJ2-1	TGTGCCAGCAACCCCGTTATTAGCGGGAGAAATAATGAGCAGTTCTTC	CASNPVISGRNNEQFF
NA	NA	TRBV7-9	TRBJ2-6	TGTGCCAGCAGCTTTCAGAGCTCTGGGGCCAACGTCCTGACTTTC	CASSFQSSGANVLTF
NA	NA	TRBV24-1	TRBJ2-2	TGTGCCACCAGGGAGAACACCGGGGAGCTGTTTTTT	CATRENTGELFF
NA	TRBD1	TRBV5-1	TRBJ2-1	TGCGCCAGCAGTCCGACGGCGGGCAGGGGGCCCTACAATGAGCAGTTCTTC	CASSPTAGRGPYNEQFF
few	TRBD2	TRBV20-1	TRBJ2-1	TGCAGTGCTAGGGTCGGGAGGGACCTGGACAATGAGCAGTTCTTC	CSARVGRDLDNEQFF
NA	TRBD1	TRBV25-1	TRBJ1-1	TGTGCCAGCAGTGAGGCGGGACAGGGGAGCACTGAAGCTTTCTTT	CASSEAGQGSTEAFF
many	NA	TRBV7-9	TRBJ2-1	TGTGCCAGCAGCTTAGCAGTTAATGAGCAGTTCTTC	CASSLAVNEQFF
NA	NA	TRBV7-2	TRBJ2-3	TGTGCCAGCAGCTTAGTTCCGGACAGAACAGATACGCAGTATTTT	CASSLVPDRTDTQYF
many	NA	TRBV27	TRBJ2-6	TGTGCCAGCAGTCCCCTAGAGTTCTCTGGGGCCAACGTCCTGACTTTC	CASSPLEFSGANVLTF
NA	TRBD1	TRBV12-5	TRBJ2-7	TGCGACAGGGGAAGGTCCTACGAGCAGTACTTC	CDRGRSYEQYF
NA	NA	TRBV6-5	TRBJ1-3	TGTGCCAGCAGTTACTCCCGGGGTTCTGGAAACACCATATATTTT	CASSYSRGSGNTIYF
NA	NA	TRBV7-2	TRBJ2-1	TGTGCCAGCAGCTTACTCGTGTGGCTTAAGCAGTTCTTC	CASSLLVWLKQFF
NA	TRBD2	TRBV20-1	TRBJ2-7	TGCAGTGCTAGCGTACTAGCGGGAGGGCCCTACGAGCAGTACTTC	CSASVLAGGPYEQYF
few	TRBD2	TRBV2	TRBJ2-7	TGTGCCAGCAGAAGACTAGCGGGAGGGCCGACGTACTTC	CASRRLAGGPTYF
few	NA	TRBV20-1	TRBJ2-7	TGCAGTGCTACCGGACTGGGTCAGACCTACGAGCAGTACTTC	CSATGLGQTYEQYF
many	NA	TRBV20-1	TRBJ2-7	TGCAGTGCTAGCCCCGGGGGTTGGTCCTACGAGCAGTACTTC	CSASPGGWSYEQYF
few	TRBD1	TRBV5-1	TRBJ2-5	TGCGCCAGCAGCTATCGGGGACAGCAAGAGACCCAGTACTTC	CASSYRGQQETQYF
NA	NA	TRBV7-9	TRBJ1-1	TGTGCCAGCAGCTGGTCGGGGGGGAACACTGAAGCTTTCTTT	CASSWSGGNTEAFF
many	TRBD2	TRBV20-1	TRBJ2-2	TGCAGTGCTAGACTAGCGGGGGGTTACACCGGGGAGCTGTTTTTT	CSARLAGGYTGELFF
NA	TRBD1	TRBV4-1	TRBJ1-1	TGCGCCAGCAGCCAAGCCTTGGACAGGGCTGAAGCTTTCTTT	CASSQALDRAEAFF
many	TRBD1	TRBV20-1	TRBJ1-6	TGCAGTGCTATACCGGGACAGAATTCACCCCTCCACTTT	CSAIPGQNSPLHF
NA	TRBD2	TRBV7-6	TRBJ2-5	TGTGCCAGCAGCTTTGGCGGGGGTACCCAAGAGACCCAGTACTTC	CASSFGGGTQETQYF
NA	TRBD1	TRBV5-1	TRBJ2-5	TGCGCCAGCAGCCCGGGGACAGCGAGGGAGACCCAGTACTTC	CASSPGTARETQYF
many	NA	TRBV4-3	TRBJ2-3	TGCGCCTCAAGTGGAGCAGGACTCACAGATACGCAGTATTTT	CASSGAGLTDTQYF
many	NA	TRBV29-1	TRBJ2-5	TGCAGCGTACCGCACACATTCCAAGAGACCCAGTACTTC	CSVPHTFQETQYF
NA	NA	TRBV28	TRBJ1-5	TGTGCCAGCAGTCTTACCGAATTAAGAGTCATTGGTCAGCCCCAGCATTTT	CASSLTELRVIGQPQHF
NA	TRBD1	TRBV6-1	TRBJ2-3	TGTGCCAGCAGCAGGGACAGGGGATTGCCGTATACGCAGTATTTT	CASSRDRGLPYTQYF
many	NA	TRBV7-2	TRBJ1-1	TGTGCCAGCAGCCTCCAGGGAAACACTGAAGCTTTCTTT	CASSLQGNTEAFF
many	NA	TRBV12-3/TRBV12-4	TRBJ2-2	TGTGCCAGCAGTCGCCCATGGGGGGACACCGGGGAGCTGTTTTTT	CASSRPWGDTGELFF
NA	TRBD1	TRBV7-9	TRBJ2-1	TGTGCCAGCAGAGGACAGGTGACCTACAATGAGCAGTTCTTC	CASRGQVTYNEQFF
few	NA	TRBV7-8	TRBJ2-3	TGTGCCAGCAGCCGCGAGCCACCAACTAGCACAGATACGCAGTATTTT	CASSREPPTSTDTQYF
NA	NA	TRBV5-1	TRBJ2-1	TGCGCCAGCAGCTCGGGGGAGGTCTACAATGAGCAGTTCTTC	CASSSGEVYNEQFF
many	NA	TRBV6-5	TRBJ1-2	TGTGCCAGCAGTTACTCGGGGGGAAGAAACTATGGCTACACCTTC	CASSYSGGRNYGYTF
few	TRBD1	TRBV5-1	TRBJ2-5	TGCGCCAGCAGCGGGACAGGGAGGCAAGAGACCCAGTACTTC	CASSGTGRQETQYF
few	NA	TRBV5-6	TRBJ2-7	TGTGCCAGCAGAAGGGACACCTACGAGCAGTACTTC	CASRRDTYEQYF
many	TRBD1	TRBV12-3/TRBV12-4	TRBJ2-2	TGTGCCAGCAGCCCCACAGGGGGAGGGGAGCTGTTTTTT	CASSPTGGGELFF
NA	NA	TRBV6-1	TRBJ1-1	TGTGCCAGCGGACCAAGGGGAATTAACACTGAAGCTTTCTTT	CASGPRGINTEAFF
few	NA	TRBV20-1	TRBJ2-7	TGCAGTGCTAGAGAGGGACGGGCTACTGACGAGCAGTACTTC	CSAREGRATDEQYF
NA	NA	TRBV3-1	TRBJ2-7	TGTGCCAGCAGCCTCAACTATGCGGGGCAAGCCGAGCAGTACTTC	CASSLNYAGQAEQYF
NA	NA	TRBV15	TRBJ2-3	TGTGCCACCAGCAGAGCAGGGAGATGGGATACGCAGTATTTT	CATSRAGRWDTQYF
NA	NA	TRBV5-4	TRBJ1-1	TGTGCCAGCAGCTTGGACACCTGGTTGGGGGGTCGAGTAGGGGCGCCGGACACTGAAGCTTTCTTT	CASSLDTWLGGRVGAPDTEAFF
many	TRBD1	TRBV12-3/TRBV12-4	TRBJ2-1	TGTGCCAGCAGAAGGGGGACAGGGGGCTACAATGAGCAGTTCTTC	CASRRGTGGYNEQFF
few	NA	TRBV3-1	TRBJ2-7	TGTGCCAGCAGCCAGTGGGGAGGCAACTCCTACGAGCAGTACTTC	CASSQWGGNSYEQYF
NA	TRBD1	TRBV5-1	TRBJ1-2	TGCGCCAGCAGCTGGGACAGTGGCTACACCTTC	CASSWDSGYTF
few	NA	TRBV10-3	TRBJ2-5	TGTGCCATCAGTGATAGCGACAGTTTACAAGAGACCCAGTACTTC	CAISDSDSLQETQYF
many	NA	TRBV20-1	TRBJ2-1	TGCAGTGCTATCGGTTTCCCAGGTGATGAGCAGTTCTTC	CSAIGFPGDEQFF
NA	NA	TRBV29-1	TRBJ2-7	TGCAGCGTTGGATACAGACAGGCGACCTACGAGCAGTACTTC	CSVGYRQATYEQYF
many	NA	TRBV5-1	TRBJ2-2	TGCGCCAGCAGCTTGGTCGACAGGGAGGCCGGGGAGCTGTTTTTT	CASSLVDREAGELFF
many	NA	TRBV7-8	TRBJ1-1	TGTGCCAGCAGCTTAGCTCAGCGCGGACCGACTGAAGCTTTCTTT	CASSLAQRGPTEAFF
NA	NA	TRBV7-2	TRBJ2-7	TGTGCCAGCCGGATCGGGTCCGAGCAGTACTTC	CASRIGSEQYF